The 10 T cell receptor beta chains presented below share a single source sample, sequenced in a study of immune evolution from preneoplasia to lung adenocarcinoma. Clones were sequenced by immunoSEQ multiplex PCR, and TCRdb holds only the in-frame ones, with some missing. Seen here are about 2,000 clones, approximately 86% observed once, and the top ten hold 11%. Material: FFPE adjacent normal lung tissue. The receptor source for this set is a person aged 70 to 79 with lung adenocarcinoma.

The J gene is TRBJ2-3, the V gene TRBV9; unclear D gene. The CDR3 totals 15 residues. Germline V lookup: CDR1 SGDLS, CDR2 YYNGEE. The ends were cut back, 1 base at V and 4 bases at J, with 13 bases in the middle. CDR3 sequence reads: CASSVRDGLADTQYF. The CDR3 DNA reads TGTGCCAGCAGCGTACGAGACGGGCTCGCAGATACGCAGTATTTT.

This chain uses TRBV9 with TRBJ2-7; D may be TRBD2 (5 bases). The CDR3 totals 15 residues. With 0 bases removed from V and 2 bases from J, the gap between germline ends came to 12 bases. Germline CDR1 is SGDLS and CDR2 is YYNGEE. In nucleotides, the CDR3 is TGTGCCAGCAGCGTAGGGGAGTTGAGCACCTACGAGCAGTACTTC. Its protein is CASSVGELSTYEQYF.

This clone appeared a few times. This rearrangement joins TRBV11-3 to TRBJ2-5; D is unclear. This CDR3 comprises 15 residues. The ends were cut back, 1 base at V and 2 bases at J, with 11 bases in the middle. Germline lookup yields CDR1 SGHNT and CDR2 YENEEA. For the CDR3, the DNA is TGTGCCAGCAGCTTAGGGATCTCCCAACAAGAGACCCAGTACTTC. As protein: CASSLGISQQETQYF. The complete variable domain, with remaining parts taken from reference TRBV11-3 and TRBJ2-5, reads EAGVVQSPRYKIIEKKQPVAFWCNPISGHNTLYWYLQNLGQGPELLIRYENEEAVDDSQLPKDRFSAERLKGVDSTLKIQPAELGDSAVYLCASSLGISQQETQYFGPGTRLLVL.

V usage is TRBV16 and J usage is TRBJ2-3; possibly TRBD1 for D (5 bases). The CDR3 runs to 14 residues. The germline V gene has CDR1 KGHSY and CDR2 FQNENV. The V gene lost 2 bases and the J gene lost 6 bases, with 12 bases spanning the gap. The CDR3 coding sequence is TGTGCCAGCAGCCAACCCCGGCCAGGGGATACGCAGTATTTT. Amino acids: CASSQPRPGDTQYF.

The chain uses TRBV9 and TRBJ1-1, with TRBD1 matching 8 bases. V lost 3 bases and J lost 3; bases outside the gene matches: 4. The CDR3 sequence is 14 residues long. CDR1 is SGDLS, CDR2 YYNGEE, per germline. As DNA, the CDR3 is TGTGCCAGCAGCGCCAGGGACAGGCACACTGAAGCTTTCTTT. Translated: CASSARDRHTEAFF.

The V call is TRBV16, the J call TRBJ1-5; D uncertain. This CDR3 region has 14 residues. V was pared by 4 bases and J by 6 bases, with 13 bases between. CDR1 KGHSY and CDR2 FQNENV come from the germline V gene. The CDR3 DNA is TGTGCCAGCAGCCTACCGGGTTTGGGTCAGCCCCAGCATTTT. Protein product: CASSLPGLGQPQHF.

The genes are TRBV6-4 and TRBJ2-3; TRBD2 matches 10 bases. The CDR3 is 16 amino acids. The V gene end was trimmed by 3 bases and the J gene end by 3 bases; junction bases not matched to a gene: 6. CDR1 and CDR2 (germline): MRHNA, SNTAGT. The CDR3 here is CASSDSSGGATDTQYF. In nucleotides, the CDR3 is TGTGCCAGCAGTGATTCAAGCGGGGGGGCGACAGATACGCAGTATTTT.

V gene TRBV9 combines with J gene TRBJ1-6; D uncertain. Trimming took 5 bases from V and 7 from J, leaving 16 bases between them. CDR3 size: 15 residues. The V gene's germline CDR1 is SGDLS and CDR2 YYNGEE. DNA of the CDR3: TGTGCCAGCAGTGAAACGACGGCGACGAATTCACCCCTCCACTTT. Translation: CASSETTATNSPLHF. Full variable domain (missing parts from reference TRBV9 and TRBJ1-6): DSGVTQTPKHLITATGQRVTLRCSPRSGDLSVYWYQQSLDQGLQFLIQYYNGEERAKGNILERFSAQQFPDLHSELNLSSLELGDSALYFCASSETTATNSPLHFGNGTRLTVT.

The J gene is TRBJ2-7, the V gene TRBV30, with unresolved D. Germline-derived CDR1 and CDR2 are GTSNPN and SVGIG (reference sequence). The CDR3 consists of 14 residues. Trimming removed 0 bases from V and 2 bases from J, with 11 bases in between. This chain's CDR3 is CAWSVGRRAYEQYF. The CDR3 DNA follows: TGTGCCTGGAGTGTTGGCAGACGAGCCTACGAGCAGTACTTC.

The V and J genes are TRBV6-6 and TRBJ1-1, with 9 bases matching TRBD1. CDR1 and CDR2 from the germline V gene are MNHNY and SVGAGI (reference sequence). V trimming: 6 bases; J trimming: 0 bases; junction bases outside the gene matches: 5. This CDR3 contains 15 residues. The CDR3 nucleotides read TGTGCCAGCAGCCCCGGGACAGGGTTGAACACTGAAGCTTTCTTT. This codes for CASSPGTGLNTEAFF.